Shown below are 7 T cell receptor beta chains from a single sample sequenced in a study of cytomegalovirus exposure and HLA in healthy donors. Produced via immunoSEQ multiplex PCR; TCRdb's table is partial and in-frame only. This sample has about 130,000 clones; around four fifths occur once, and the top ten carry roughly 27%. Sample: PBMCs. The source of these receptors is a man younger than 45 in good health and CMV-seropositive.

The table lists this clone with a count of one. This chain links TRBV18 with TRBJ1-2; D remains ambiguous. In germline, CDR1 is KGHSH, CDR2 LQKENI. V dropped 2 bases and J dropped 0 bases, with 7 bases sitting between them. The CDR3 sequence is 14 residues long. In DNA, the CDR3 is TGTGCCAGCTCACCAGGGCCGGCTAACTATGGCTACACCTTC. Protein: CASSPGPANYGYTF.

This clone was observed a few times. The chain is built from TRBV7-9 and TRBJ1-1; D is perhaps TRBD1 (6 bases). The CDR3 is 13 residues long. The germline V gene has CDR1 SEHNR and CDR2 FQNEAQ (reference sequence). V was pared by 3 bases and J by 5 bases, with 10 bases between. DNA of the CDR3: TGTGCCAGCAGCTTTAAGGGGGGGACTGAAGCTTTCTTT. Protein product: CASSFKGGTEAFF.

This clone came up a few times. The V call is TRBV27, the J call TRBJ2-7; 7 bases align to TRBD2. CDR1 MNHEY and CDR2 SMNVEV come from the germline V gene (reference sequence). Trimming at V came to 2 bases and at J to 4 bases, leaving 8 bases not matched to a gene. This CDR3 is built from 15 residues. The CDR3 loop is CASSLRREKVYEQYF. The CDR3 DNA reads TGTGCCAGCAGTTTAAGGCGGGAGAAGGTATACGAGCAGTACTTC.

The J gene is TRBJ2-7, the V gene TRBV7-9; no firm D call. V was clipped by 0 bases and J by 6 bases, with 12 bases between them. The CDR3 contains 14 residues. Germline V gene sequence: CDR1 SEHNR, CDR2 FQNEAQ (reference sequence). The CDR3 here is CASSLAHSRGEQYF. The DNA of the CDR3 is TGTGCCAGCAGCTTAGCCCATAGCCGTGGCGAGCAGTACTTC.

The chain carries TRBV9 and TRBJ2-2; D perhaps matches TRBD1 (6 bases). The CDR3 runs 17 residues. Trimming cost V 0 bases and J 6 bases, with 18 bases left between them. Germline V gene lookup returns CDR1 SGDLS and CDR2 YYNGEE. The CDR3 bases are TGTGCCAGCAGCGTAGCCCCCTCCCCAGGGGTAGCCGGGGAGCTGTTTTTT. Protein sequence: CASSVAPSPGVAGELFF.

The V gene is TRBV7-8, the J gene TRBJ2-1, with 9 bases that match TRBD2. Germline V gene lookup returns CDR1 SGHVS and CDR2 FQNEAQ. The CDR3 is 18 amino acids. With 1 base clipped from V and 5 bases from J, the junction kept 12 bases outside the gene matches. The CDR3 sequence: CASSLGGLARIRDNEQFF. In DNA, the CDR3 is TGTGCCAGCAGCTTAGGAGGACTAGCGAGGATCCGTGACAATGAGCAGTTCTTC.

The chain employs TRBV18 and TRBJ1-5; 8 bases match TRBD1. Germline-derived CDR1 and CDR2 are KGHSH and LQKENI. The CDR3 length is 17 residues. The V and J ends lost 3 bases and 4 bases, in that order; junction bases with no gene match: 11. CDR3 in amino acids: CASSPPGQGGLNQPQHF. CDR3 coding DNA: TGTGCCAGCTCACCTCCTGGACAGGGAGGTCTAAATCAGCCCCAGCATTTT. The full variable domain, rest sourced from reference TRBV18 and TRBJ1-5, is NAGVMQNPRHLVRRRGQEARLRCSPMKGHSHVYWYRQLPEEGLKFMVYLQKENIIDESGMPKERFSAEFPKEGPSILRIQQVVRGDSAAYFCASSPPGQGGLNQPQHFGDGTRLSIL.